The next 9 T cell receptor beta chains were all read from a single sample in a study of blood T cell repertoires in COVID-19. Assay: immunoSEQ multiplex PCR; the TCRdb copy retains only in-frame clones and omits some. The sample has around 260,000 clones; about 88% are singletons. Sequencing input: peripheral blood. All receptors come from a man in his 60s who had recovered from COVID-19.

This chain links TRBV11-3 with TRBJ2-1, with 13 bases identical to TRBD2. The ends lost 6 bases at V and 7 bases at J; junction bases unmatched: 9. The CDR3 extends over 16 amino acids. Germline values: CDR1 SGHNT, CDR2 YENEEA. CDR3 in amino acids: CASSPRTSGGANEQFF. CDR3 coding DNA: TGTGCCAGCAGTCCCCGGACTAGCGGGGGAGCTAATGAGCAGTTCTTC.

On this clone itself: This CDR3 is also generated by other DNA sequences in the sample. The gene calls are TRBV29-1 and TRBJ1-1, with 7 bases that match TRBD1. V dropped 4 bases and J dropped 1; count of bases not matched to a gene: 0. The germline V gene encodes CDR1 SQVTM and CDR2 ANQGSEA. The CDR3 contains 12 residues. The CDR3 protein is CSVGQGNTEAFF. The DNA of the CDR3 is TGCAGCGTTGGACAGGGGAACACTGAAGCTTTCTTT.

This clone showed up just once. The rearrangement joins TRBV5-1 to TRBJ1-4; D call uncertain. The CDR3 totals 17 residues. From germline, CDR1 is SGHRS and CDR2 YFSETQ. The ends were cut back, 1 base at V and 0 bases at J, with 13 bases in the middle. The CDR3 DNA sequence: TGCGCCAGCAGCTTGTTTGGCCAAACCGCAACTAATGAAAAACTGTTTTTT. It codes for CASSLFGQTATNEKLFF.

The V gene is TRBV5-6, the J gene TRBJ2-7; 7 nucleotides match TRBD1. V shed 4 bases and J 2 bases; nucleotides not matched to a gene: 9. The germline V gene encodes CDR1 SGHDT and CDR2 YYEEEE. The length of the CDR3 is 15 residues. The CDR3: CASSTGDRVPYEQYF. CDR3 coding DNA: TGTGCCAGCAGCACAGGAGACAGGGTACCCTACGAGCAGTACTTC.

The rearrangement joins TRBV7-3 to TRBJ2-2, with D maybe TRBD2 (6 bases). CDR1 and CDR2 (germline): SGHTA, FQGTGA. The CDR3 totals 15 residues. V was trimmed by 5 bases and J by 2 bases, leaving 12 bases between them. CDR3 sequence reads: CASSPGGTNTGELFF. The CDR3 DNA follows: TGTGCCAGCAGCCCCGGGGGAACCAACACCGGGGAGCTGTTTTTT.

The chain joins TRBV4-1 to TRBJ1-2; a possible D gene is TRBD1 (6 bases). The V end was cut by 1 base, the J end by 4 bases, with 13 bases between. Per the germline V gene, CDR1 is MGHRA and CDR2 is YSYEKL. The CDR3 length is 15 residues. The CDR3 loop is CASSQATGPSYGYTF. For the CDR3, the DNA is TGCGCCAGCAGCCAAGCGACAGGTCCTAGCTATGGCTACACCTTC.

This sequence joins TRBV2 and TRBJ1-6; tentative D call: TRBD1 (6 bases). The CDR3 covers 15 residues. V gave up 7 bases and J gave up 0 bases, with 10 bases separating them. Germline-derived CDR1 and CDR2 are SNHLY and FYNNEI. CDR3 coding DNA: TGTGCCAGCACCGGACAGAGCTCCTATAATTCACCCCTCCACTTT. Its translation is CASTGQSSYNSPLHF.

This sequence joins TRBV3-1 (or the pseudogene TRBV3-2) and TRBJ2-1; weak D call: TRBD2 (7 bases). Trimming removed 1 base from V and 8 bases from J, with 15 bases in between. CDR3 length equals 15 residues. Looked up from germline, CDR1 is LGHDT and CDR2 is YNNKEL (reference sequence). The CDR3 sequence: CASSQGGGAGHEQFF. In DNA form, the CDR3 reads TGTGCCAGCAGCCAAGGTGGGGGGGCGGGCCATGAGCAGTTCTTC.

J is TRBJ1-1 and V is TRBV19; D gene unclear. The germline gives CDR1 LNHDA, CDR2 SQIVND (reference sequence). The length of the CDR3 is 15 residues. V was shortened by 1 base and J by 1 base, with 10 bases between the two germline ends. The CDR3 is CASSIAAGWNTEAFF. The CDR3 DNA follows: TGTGCCAGTAGTATAGCCGCAGGTTGGAACACTGAAGCTTTCTTT.